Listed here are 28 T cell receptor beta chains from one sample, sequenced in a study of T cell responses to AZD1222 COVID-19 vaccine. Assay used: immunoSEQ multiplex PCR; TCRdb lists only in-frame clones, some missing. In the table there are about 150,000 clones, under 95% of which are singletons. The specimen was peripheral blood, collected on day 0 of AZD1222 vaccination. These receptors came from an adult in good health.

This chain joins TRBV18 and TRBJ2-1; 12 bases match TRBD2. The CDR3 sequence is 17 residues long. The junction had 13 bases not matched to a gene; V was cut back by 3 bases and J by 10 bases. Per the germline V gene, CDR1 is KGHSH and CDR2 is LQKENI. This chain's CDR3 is CASSPPGLAGRPWEQFF. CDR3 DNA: TGTGCCAGCTCACCCCCCGGACTAGCGGGACGTCCTTGGGAGCAGTTCTTC.

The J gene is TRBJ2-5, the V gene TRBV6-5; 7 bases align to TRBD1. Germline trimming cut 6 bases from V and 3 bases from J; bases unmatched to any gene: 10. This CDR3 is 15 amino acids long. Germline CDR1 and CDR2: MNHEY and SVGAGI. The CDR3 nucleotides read TGTGCCAGCAGCGGCCCCGGGACAGTGGAAGAGACCCAGTACTTC. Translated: CASSGPGTVEETQYF.

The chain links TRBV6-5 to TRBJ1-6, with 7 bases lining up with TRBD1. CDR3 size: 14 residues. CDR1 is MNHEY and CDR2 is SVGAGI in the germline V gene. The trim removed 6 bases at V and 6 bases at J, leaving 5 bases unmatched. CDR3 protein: CASRGTASNSPLHF. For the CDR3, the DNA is TGTGCCAGCAGAGGGACAGCAAGTAATTCACCCCTCCACTTT.

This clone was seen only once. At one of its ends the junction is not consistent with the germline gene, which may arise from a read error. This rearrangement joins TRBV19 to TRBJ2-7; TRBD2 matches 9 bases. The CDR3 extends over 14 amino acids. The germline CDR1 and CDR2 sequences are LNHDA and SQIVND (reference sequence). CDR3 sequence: CASRIAGAANEQYF. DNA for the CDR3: TGTGCCAGTAGAATAGCGGGAGCGGCGAACGAGCAGTACTTC. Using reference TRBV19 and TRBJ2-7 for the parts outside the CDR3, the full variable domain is DGGITQSPKYLFRKEGQNVTLSCEQNLNHDAMYWYRQDPGQGLRLIYYSQIVNDFQKGDIAEGYSVSREKKESFPLTVTSAQKNPTAFYLCASRIAGAANEQYFGPGTRLTVT.

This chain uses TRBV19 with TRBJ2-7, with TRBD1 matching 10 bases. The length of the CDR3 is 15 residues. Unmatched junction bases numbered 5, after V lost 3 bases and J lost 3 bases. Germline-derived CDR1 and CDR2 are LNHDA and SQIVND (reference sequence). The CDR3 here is CASSIPGTGVYEQYF. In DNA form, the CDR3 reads TGTGCCAGTAGTATCCCCGGGACAGGGGTCTACGAGCAGTACTTC.

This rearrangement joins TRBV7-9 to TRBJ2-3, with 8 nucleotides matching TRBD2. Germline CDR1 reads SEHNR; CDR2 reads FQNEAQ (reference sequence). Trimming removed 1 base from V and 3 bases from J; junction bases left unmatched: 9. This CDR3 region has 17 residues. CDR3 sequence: CASSLGFRREGTDTQYF. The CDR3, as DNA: TGTGCCAGCAGCTTAGGGTTCCGTCGGGAGGGGACAGATACGCAGTATTTT. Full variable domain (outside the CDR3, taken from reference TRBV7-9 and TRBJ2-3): DTGVSQNPRHKITKRGQNVTFRCDPISEHNRLYWYRQTLGQGPEFLTYFQNEAQLEKSRLLSDRFSAERPKGSFSTLEIQRTEQGDSAMYLCASSLGFRREGTDTQYFGPGTRLTVL.

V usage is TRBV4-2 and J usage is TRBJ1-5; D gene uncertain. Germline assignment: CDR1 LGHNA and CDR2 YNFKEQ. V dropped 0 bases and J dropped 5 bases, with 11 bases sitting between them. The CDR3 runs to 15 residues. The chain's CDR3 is CASSQDPQSYQPQHF. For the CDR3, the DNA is TGTGCCAGCAGCCAAGATCCACAATCATATCAGCCCCAGCATTTT.

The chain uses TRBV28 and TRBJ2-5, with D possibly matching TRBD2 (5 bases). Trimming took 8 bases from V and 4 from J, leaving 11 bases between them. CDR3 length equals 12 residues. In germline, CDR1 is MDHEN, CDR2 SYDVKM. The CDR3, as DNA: TGTGCCAGCGGAGGTGGCGGAGAGACCCAGTACTTC. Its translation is CASGGGGETQYF.

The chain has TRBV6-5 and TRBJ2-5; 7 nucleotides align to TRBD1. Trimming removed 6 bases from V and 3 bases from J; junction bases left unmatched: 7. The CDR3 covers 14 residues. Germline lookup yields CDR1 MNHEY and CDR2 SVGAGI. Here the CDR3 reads CASRPGGQEETQYF. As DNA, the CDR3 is TGTGCCAGCAGACCCGGCGGACAGGAAGAGACCCAGTACTTC.

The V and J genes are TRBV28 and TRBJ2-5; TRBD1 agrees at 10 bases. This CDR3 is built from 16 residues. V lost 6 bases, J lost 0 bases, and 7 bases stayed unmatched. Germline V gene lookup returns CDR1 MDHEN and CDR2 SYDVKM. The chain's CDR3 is CASRTGTGAYQETQYF. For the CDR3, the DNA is TGTGCCAGCAGAACCGGGACAGGGGCGTACCAAGAGACCCAGTACTTC.

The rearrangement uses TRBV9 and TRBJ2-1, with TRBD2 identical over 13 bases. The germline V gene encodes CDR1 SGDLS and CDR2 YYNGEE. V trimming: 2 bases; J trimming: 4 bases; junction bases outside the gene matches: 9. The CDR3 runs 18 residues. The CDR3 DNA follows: TGTGCCAGCAGCGTTGGGACTAGCGGGGCAGCAGGTTACAATGAGCAGTTCTTC. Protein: CASSVGTSGAAGYNEQFF.

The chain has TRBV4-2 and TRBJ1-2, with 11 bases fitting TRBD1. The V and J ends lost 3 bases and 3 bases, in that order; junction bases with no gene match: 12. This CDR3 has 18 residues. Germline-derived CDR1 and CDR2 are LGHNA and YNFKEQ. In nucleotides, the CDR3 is TGTGCCAGCAGCCATCCAATCTCAGGACAGGGGGCATACTATGGCTACACCTTC. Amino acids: CASSHPISGQGAYYGYTF.

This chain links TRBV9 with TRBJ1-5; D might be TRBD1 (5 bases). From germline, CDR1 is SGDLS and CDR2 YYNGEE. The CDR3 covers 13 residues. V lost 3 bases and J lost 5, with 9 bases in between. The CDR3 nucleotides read TGTGCCAGCAGCGAACAGGCGGATCAGCCCCAGCATTTT. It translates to CASSEQADQPQHF.

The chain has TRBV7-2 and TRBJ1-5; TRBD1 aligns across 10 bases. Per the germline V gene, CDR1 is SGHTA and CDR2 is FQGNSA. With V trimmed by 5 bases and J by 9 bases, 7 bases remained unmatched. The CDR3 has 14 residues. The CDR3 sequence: CASSPGQGGGPQHF. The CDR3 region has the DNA TGTGCCAGCAGCCCAGGACAGGGGGGCGGGCCCCAGCATTTT.

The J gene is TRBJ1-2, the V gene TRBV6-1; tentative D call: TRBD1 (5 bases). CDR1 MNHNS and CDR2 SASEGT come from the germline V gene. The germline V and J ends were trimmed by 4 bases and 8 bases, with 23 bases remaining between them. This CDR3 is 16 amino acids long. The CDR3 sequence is CASSGGQGPIVGGYTF. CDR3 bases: TGTGCCAGCAGTGGTGGGCAGGGCCCGATTGTGGGGGGCTACACCTTC.

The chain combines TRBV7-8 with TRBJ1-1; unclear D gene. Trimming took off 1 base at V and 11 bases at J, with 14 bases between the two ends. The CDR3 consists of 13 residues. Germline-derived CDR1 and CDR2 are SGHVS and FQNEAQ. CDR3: CASSLGAGMAAFF. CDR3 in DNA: TGTGCCAGCAGCTTAGGGGCAGGAATGGCGGCTTTCTTT.

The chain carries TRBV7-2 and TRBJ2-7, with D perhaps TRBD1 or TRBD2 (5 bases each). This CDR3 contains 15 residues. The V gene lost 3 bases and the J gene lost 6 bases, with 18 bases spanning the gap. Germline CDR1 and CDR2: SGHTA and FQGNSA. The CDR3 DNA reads TGTGCCAGCAGCTTGTCGGGGCAGGGTGTGGGCGAGCAGTACTTC. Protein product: CASSLSGQGVGEQYF.

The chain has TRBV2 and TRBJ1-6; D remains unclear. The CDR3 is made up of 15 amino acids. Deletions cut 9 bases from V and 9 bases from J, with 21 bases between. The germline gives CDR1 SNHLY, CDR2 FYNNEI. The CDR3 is CASAPRVIVSSPLHF. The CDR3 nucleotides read TGTGCCAGTGCCCCGAGGGTTATTGTGAGTTCACCCCTCCACTTT.

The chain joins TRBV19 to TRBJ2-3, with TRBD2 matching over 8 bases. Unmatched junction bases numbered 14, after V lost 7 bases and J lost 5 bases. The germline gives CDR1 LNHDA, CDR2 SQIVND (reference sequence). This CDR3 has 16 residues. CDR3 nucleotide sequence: TGTGCCAGTAAGAGAGTAGCGGGGATACCAAAAGATACGCAGTATTTT. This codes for CASKRVAGIPKDTQYF.

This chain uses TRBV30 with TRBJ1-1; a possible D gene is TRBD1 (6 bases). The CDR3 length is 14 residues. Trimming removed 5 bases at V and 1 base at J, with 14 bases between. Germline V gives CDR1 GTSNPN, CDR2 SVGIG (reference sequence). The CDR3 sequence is CAWGRMTGNTEAFF. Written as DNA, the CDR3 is TGTGCCTGGGGACGCATGACAGGGAACACTGAAGCTTTCTTT. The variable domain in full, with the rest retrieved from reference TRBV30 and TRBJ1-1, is SQTIHQWPATLVQPVGSPLSLECTVEGTSNPNLYWYRQAAGRGLQLLFYSVGIGQISSEVPQNLSASRPQDRQFILSSKKLLLSDSGFYLCAWGRMTGNTEAFFGQGTRLTVV.

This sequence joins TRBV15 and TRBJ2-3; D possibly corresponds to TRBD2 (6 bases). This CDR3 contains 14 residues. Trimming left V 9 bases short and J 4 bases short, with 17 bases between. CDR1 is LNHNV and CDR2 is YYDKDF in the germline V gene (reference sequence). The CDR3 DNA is TGTGCCACGGAGCCGGCTAGCGTATCAGATACGCAGTATTTT. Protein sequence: CATEPASVSDTQYF.

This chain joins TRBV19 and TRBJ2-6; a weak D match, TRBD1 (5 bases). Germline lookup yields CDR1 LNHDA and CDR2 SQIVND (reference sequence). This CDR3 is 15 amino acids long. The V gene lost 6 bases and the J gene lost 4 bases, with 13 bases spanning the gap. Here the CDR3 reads CASSSQGAGANVLTF. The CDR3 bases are TGTGCCAGTAGCTCCCAGGGCGCGGGGGCCAACGTCCTGACTTTC.

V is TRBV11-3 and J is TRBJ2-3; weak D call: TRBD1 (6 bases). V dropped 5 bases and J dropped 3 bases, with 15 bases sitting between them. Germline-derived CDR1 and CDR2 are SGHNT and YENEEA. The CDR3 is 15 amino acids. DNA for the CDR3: TGTGCCAGCAGCGCAGGGGTGTCAGTAACAGATACGCAGTATTTT. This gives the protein CASSAGVSVTDTQYF.

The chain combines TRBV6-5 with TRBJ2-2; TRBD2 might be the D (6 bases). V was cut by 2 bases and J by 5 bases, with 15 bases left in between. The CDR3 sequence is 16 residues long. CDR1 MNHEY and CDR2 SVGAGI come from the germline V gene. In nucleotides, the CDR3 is TGTGCCAGCAGTTACGGGGGGAGTAGAAGGACCGGGGAGCTGTTTTTT. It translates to CASSYGGSRRTGELFF.

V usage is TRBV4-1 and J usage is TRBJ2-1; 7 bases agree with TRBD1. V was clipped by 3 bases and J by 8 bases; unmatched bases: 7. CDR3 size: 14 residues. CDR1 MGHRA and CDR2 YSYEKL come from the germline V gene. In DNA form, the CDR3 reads TGCGCCAGCAGCCAGCCCAGACAGGGCCATGAGCAGTTCTTC. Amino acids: CASSQPRQGHEQFF.

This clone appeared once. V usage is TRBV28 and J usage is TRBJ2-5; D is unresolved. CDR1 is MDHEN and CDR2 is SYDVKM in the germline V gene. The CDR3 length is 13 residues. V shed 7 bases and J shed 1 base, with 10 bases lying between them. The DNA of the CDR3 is TGTGCCAGCACCCCAGCCCTCCAAGAGACCCAGTACTTC. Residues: CASTPALQETQYF.

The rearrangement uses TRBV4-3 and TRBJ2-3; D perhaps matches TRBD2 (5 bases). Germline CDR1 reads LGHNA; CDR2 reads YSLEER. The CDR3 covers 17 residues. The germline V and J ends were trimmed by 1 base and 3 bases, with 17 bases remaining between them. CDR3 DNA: TGCGCCAGCAGCCAAGGTCCCCGGGGTGAAGGGACAGATACGCAGTATTTT. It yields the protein CASSQGPRGEGTDTQYF.

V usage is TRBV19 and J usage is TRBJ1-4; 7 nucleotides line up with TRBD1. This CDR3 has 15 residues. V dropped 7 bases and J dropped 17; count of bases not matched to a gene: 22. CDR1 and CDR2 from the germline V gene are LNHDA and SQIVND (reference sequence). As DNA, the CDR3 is TGTGCCAGTACCATGGGGGCCGGACAGGTTCACGGCATTTTTTTT. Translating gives CASTMGAGQVHGIFF.